This T cell receptor (beta chain) was sequenced in a study of human T cells and chemical hapten exposure. Ten or more counts support this clonotype. TCRdb reprocessed the RACE reads with MiXCR, giving one entry per CDR3 protein. The table lists about 69,000 distinct CDR3 sequences, around 10% of them singletons. Noted time point: patch test 2, 6 weeks after DPC sensitization. Treatment described: therapeutic diphenylcyclopropenone sensitization with weekly scalp DPC. This sample comprised whole blood, obtained in connection with sensitization to the hapten diphenylcyclopropenone (DPC). The sequence derives from a woman aged 45-65 years with alopecia areata. Some clones in this sample may be carry-over from other donors' samples.

The CDR3 DNA is TGTGCCAGCAGCTTATCCGGAGTATCTGAAGCTTTCTTT. This translates into CASSLSGVSEAFF. This chain connects TRBV5-5 to TRBJ1-1; D is unresolved. Per the germline V gene, CDR1 is SGHKS and CDR2 is YYEKEE (reference sequence). The CDR3 runs to 13 residues. Trimming took off 2 bases at V and 6 bases at J, with 11 bases between the two ends.